The table lists the clone carrying this TCR beta chain with a few counts. The antigen is unknown. The data originate from a study of shared clonotypes between healthy human individuals. Clones were read by immunoSEQ multiplex PCR, and TCRdb kept only the in-frame ones, dropping some. Of about 1.1 million clones in the sample, roughly 77% were seen once. Overall study results and limits: Generation of non-shared clonotypes was less probable than generation of clonotypes shared by all four donors.

Germline assignment: CDR1 SQVTM and CDR2 ANQGSEA. Deletions cut 3 bases from V and 1 base from J, with 12 bases between. The CDR3 covers 14 residues. Sequenced sample: memory CD4+ T cells from PBMCs. Subset denoted: CD45RA-negative fraction. This clonotype was obtained from a man between 18 and 35 years old in good health. Some clones in this sample may be carry-over from other donors' samples. The chain employs TRBV29-1 and TRBJ1-1; perhaps TRBD1 as D (6 bases). CDR3 sequence: CSVDSTGGNTEAFF. The DNA for the CDR3 is TGCAGCGTTGACTCGACAGGAGGGAACACTGAAGCTTTCTTT.